This TCR beta chain came from a study of cytomegalovirus exposure and HLA in healthy donors (dated by TCRdb to about 2017). Regarding the complete study: According to an earlier analysis of around 600 of the donors, 200 million or so T cells yielded 120 million or so unique TCR beta sequences and about 300 Gb of sequence data. Approximately 300 gigabases of sequencing data and 80 million or so unique TCR sequences were included in an early release covering about 700 HLA-typed donors. Among the roughly 400 genotyped donors, approximately 82% belonged to the genetic ancestry cluster associated with self-reported Caucasian donors. The study aimed to test whether signatures of past pathogen exposure could be identified by cataloging public T cell receptors. The study profiled the T cell repertoires of 550 to 700 subjects by immunosequencing and related them to cytomegalovirus serostatus. In addition to the first cohort of around 670 subjects, a separate validation cohort of 100 to 150 different subjects was used. To predict cytomegalovirus infection status, the study combined high-throughput TCR immunosequencing, statistical association of individual TCRs with disease status, and machine learning. A later analysis re-examined previously published TCR beta repertoires from 600 to 700 donors and added high-resolution HLA genotyping to investigate patterns of TCR occurrence. In the later analysis, no new phenotypic data were used to find candidate immune exposures; instead, reliance was placed on TCR beta sequences and their occurrence across donors. In an earlier analysis of roughly 580 of the donors, high-throughput TCR beta sequencing was used to judge whether each TCR beta V gene segment behaved as functional or pseudogenic. Donor age, sex, ethnicity and CMV serostatus were collected together with the repertoire data. Genome-wide SNP genotypes for about 55% of the 666 donors were used in a later genetic analysis, which treated that subset as a discovery cohort. All discovery cohort repertoires had been generated using a single sequencing platform. Both class I and class II loci were covered by HLA typing, at four-digit resolution. Typing coverage varied by locus: roughly 620-640 donors for A, B, C, DRB1 and DQB1; roughly 500 for DQA1; some 610 for DPA1; some 470 for DPB1. Several DR-DQ haplotypes were treated as single units for association and clustering because of strong linkage in the cohort. On average, roughly 240,000 unique TCR beta nucleotide sequences were sequenced per donor among 398 genotyped donors of the cohort, with roughly 18% of those sequences being non-productive.

In total, about 650 healthy bone marrow donors made up the cohort. Cohort members were all nominally healthy when sampled, although unrecorded immune exposures were likely present. The donor tested CMV seropositive and was one of the 289 seropositive cohort members. Every donor gave a peripheral blood sample, and the peripheral blood mononuclear cells from that sample were used for TCR beta sequencing. Genomic DNA extraction from the blood cell samples was performed with the Qiagen DNeasy Blood Extraction Kit. For CDR1 and CDR2, the germline V gene (reference sequence) lists MNHNY and SVGAGI. From the cysteine up to the phenylalanine, the CDR3 has a length of 15 residues. Only the CDR3 DNA stays, 45 bases, in frame from base 1. V lost 2 bases and J lost 0 bases; the stretch between them is 9 bases long. Libraries came from the immunoSEQ multiplex PCR assay. The multiplex PCR relied on a mix of 60 forward primers for TCR Vbeta segments and 13 reverse primers for TCR Jbeta segments. The CDR3 region of rearranged TCR beta genes was amplified from genomic DNA by a multiplex PCR assay. Amplified TCR beta libraries were sequenced as 87-base-pair reads on the Illumina HiSeq System. As for the authors' bioinformatics: A later analysis counted approximately 74 million unique TCR beta chains across the approximately 700 repertoires, and some 12 million of these chains were shared by at least two donors. A nearest-neighbor algorithm error-corrected the raw reads and collapsed the reads into unique sequences, merging closely related sequences to remove PCR and sequencing errors. V, D and J gene segments were assigned by aligning CDR3 sequences to IMGT reference sequences. Each retained sequence needed at least a six-nucleotide match to both a V gene segment and a J gene segment. Rearrangements were called productive when the CDR3 lacked stop codons and stayed in frame with V and J; all others were non-productive. Following IMGT convention, CDR3 was defined as the stretch from the second conserved V-encoded cysteine up to the conserved J-encoded phenylalanine. The earlier analysis of about 640 of the donors excluded any sequence lacking an unambiguous match to a single V gene segment. In an earlier analysis of about 590 of the donors, a V segment was called functional when productive rearrangements were above 56.7%, and segregating when the standard deviation between donors exceeded 5%. A statistical classification framework was built to diagnose cytomegalovirus status from the catalog of TCR beta chain sequences. In a later analysis, TCR nucleotide sequences were compared against IMGT/GENE-DB human TR gene sequences so that V and J genes could be assigned. Using the TCRdist pipeline, a later analysis assigned CDR3 sequences along with most-parsimonious VDJ recombination scenarios. In a later analysis, each TCR beta chain was defined by its CDR3 amino acid sequence together with its V-gene family, and reads without a unique V-gene family were excluded. In a later analysis, approximately 640 highly shared, low-generation-probability nucleotide sequences were removed to address suspected cross-contamination and a sequencing artifact. For each public chain, a later analysis derived a clonal expansion index from normalized ranks of inferred template counts within each repertoire. In a later analysis, generation probabilities were computed with a VDJ recombination model fitted to out-of-frame rearrangements, and the resulting probabilities were checked against IGoR. Hypergeometric tests were used in a later analysis to score TCR-TCR, TCR-HLA and TCR-CMV co-occurrence, with a repertoire-size bias correction applied to the TCR pairs. In a later analysis, false discovery rates were estimated by permuting HLA or CMV assignments 20 times. A later analysis grouped co-occurring TCRs with DBSCAN, adding TCRdist sequence similarity when clustering within HLA-allele-positive subsets. Co-occurrence clustering excluded repertoires with fewer than 30,000 or more than 120,000 public chains, plus five with anomalous nucleotide sharing. The clones in this table, taken by TCRdb from immuneACCESS, are in-frame only. Not every clone is retained; where verified, under half of the shortfall comes from an unresolved V gene, and the cause of the rest is unknown. V and J calls plus clone size are reproduced from that table; the DNA served to infer D and trimming. The sample profile shows 150,000 to 200,000 clones; roughly four fifths of them were found once. The top ten constitute around 2% of the sample.

General conclusions and limits of the study: The classifier was reported to diagnose cytomegalovirus status with high specificity and sensitivity in both the original cohort and the validation cohort. Because HLA typing was missing for some donors at each locus, association tests included only the typed subset. In a later genetic analysis, a missense DCLRE1C variant was associated with V-gene and J-gene trimming of TCR beta chains, and the association was replicated in an independent cohort. Because counts were too low, about 17 rarely observed V segments, including chromosome 9 orphons, were excluded from the earlier analysis of around 590 of the donors. In vitro tests confirmed that a few of the cytomegalovirus-associated TCR beta chains recognize cytomegalovirus antigens. The cohort was sequenced for TCR beta chains only, and without alpha or paired-chain data the features that could be detected were limited. Strong co-occurrence of HLA alleles, especially DR and DQ, made assigning TCR associations to individual alleles difficult. According to the authors, the approach could potentially be generalized to other disease states and immunological phenotypes. Because the 87-base-pair reads could not distinguish some IMGT-functional V segments, including TRBV6-2 and TRBV6-3, those segments were excluded. At a false discovery rate of 0.05, a later analysis linked 15,000 to 20,000 TCR beta sequences to specific HLA alleles. Linkage disequilibrium might explain the correlated functional status among segregating V segments, but an unknown experimental factor could not be excluded. According to a later analysis, parvovirus B19, influenza, CMV and Epstein-Barr virus appeared linked to several top co-occurrence clusters. In a later analysis, HLA-associated TCR beta chains showed more clonal expansion and lower generation probabilities than non-associated chains that were equally common. In a later analysis, TCR association rates were found to vary across HLA loci, with the most associated TCRs seen for DRB1 alleles and the fewest for HLA-C alleles. An earlier analysis of approximately 590 of the donors showed that most TCR beta V segments appeared in productive rearrangements either about 87% or about 30% of the time, which broadly matched IMGT annotations. In a later genetic analysis, fewer N-insertions in productive TCRs were reported among donors in an Asian-associated ancestry cluster than the roughly 710-donor mean. While some public TCRs were present in many individuals, most TCR sequences turned up only very rarely across donors. The presence/absence analyses assumed that sequencing depth was roughly uniform across donors, and that assumption may not be true. A further reported finding was that TCR beta sequences accurately predicted the HLA-A and HLA-B alleles for most subjects in the first cohort. A group of highly shared sequence variants was considered likely to be a technical artifact of the sequencing pipeline. CMV serostatus was the only immune exposure information available for the cohort. In a later analysis, most CMV-associated TCR beta chains were found to appear HLA-restricted, with HLA associations seemingly driven largely by CMV exposure. A total of 150 to 200 TCR beta chains were listed by the study as associated with cytomegalovirus.

A remark on this clone: Its antigen is not yet known. Base qualities were left out, and no much larger clone turns up one base away.

The TCR originated in a young woman in good health and CMV-seropositive. Sequenced input: PBMCs. The rearranged chain carries TRBV6-6 and TRBJ2-3; no confident D gene assignment can be made. The CDR3 region: CASSYEATSTDTQYF. The sequenced DNA is TGTGCCAGCAGTTACGAGGCTACTAGCACAGATACGCAGTATTTT.